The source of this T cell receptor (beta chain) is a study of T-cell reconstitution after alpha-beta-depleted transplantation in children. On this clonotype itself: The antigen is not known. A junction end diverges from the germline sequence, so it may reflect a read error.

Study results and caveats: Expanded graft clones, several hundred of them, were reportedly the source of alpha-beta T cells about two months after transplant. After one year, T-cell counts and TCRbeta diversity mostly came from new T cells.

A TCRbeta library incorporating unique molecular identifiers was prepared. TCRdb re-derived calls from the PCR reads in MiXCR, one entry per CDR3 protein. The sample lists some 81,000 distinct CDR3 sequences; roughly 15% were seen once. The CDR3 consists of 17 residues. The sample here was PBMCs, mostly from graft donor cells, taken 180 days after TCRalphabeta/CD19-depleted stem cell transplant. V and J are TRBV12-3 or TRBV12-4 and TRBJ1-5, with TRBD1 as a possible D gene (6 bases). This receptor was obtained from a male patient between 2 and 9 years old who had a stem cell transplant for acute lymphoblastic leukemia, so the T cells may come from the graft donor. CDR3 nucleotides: TGTTCCAGCAGTCCTAATCAGTGGACAGTTGGAAATCAGCCCCAGCATTTT. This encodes CSSSPNQWTVGNQPQHF.